The clone carrying this T cell receptor (beta chain) appeared a few times. Its antigen is unknown. The data were obtained in a study of T-cell memory formation after mild COVID-19. About the study: Clusters were largely donor specific. Points from the study as a whole: From day 15 to 85, contracting clones were balanced between CD4 and CD8, whereas later expanders leaned toward CD4+.

TCRdb recomputed calls from the 5' RACE reads with MiXCR, one row per CDR3 protein. The table shows hundreds of thousands of distinct CDR3 sequences, with roughly 15% occurring only once. Germline CDR1 is SGDLS and CDR2 is YYNGEE. The CDR3 totals 15 residues. Trimming stripped 0 bases from V and 5 bases from J, with 13 bases between. The rearrangement links TRBV9 to TRBJ2-3; a possible D gene is TRBD2 (6 bases). The sample was PBMCs or a T cell subset sorted from them (not recorded which). The clonotype comes from a man aged 18 to 35 who had mild COVID-19 (a few samples of this study predate the infection). Cell type and time point are not known. Here the CDR3 DNA reads TGTGCCAGCAGCGTAGCAGGCGGGGTAGTAGATACGCAGTATTTT. Translated: CASSVAGGVVDTQYF.